The source of this T cell receptor (beta chain) is a study of molecular identifiers for immune sequencing clone quantification (dated by TCRdb to 2016 to 2019). Describing the broader study: In a replicate experiment, RNA from around 20,000 or 100,000 naive CD8 T cells was split into five aliquots, four of which were sequenced. The study was a methods study using CD8 T cells to benchmark molecular-identifier clustering-based TCR repertoire sequencing (MIDCIRS) and TCR RNA copy counting. Study-wide findings and limitations: A single cell's worth of spiked-in Jurkat TCR RNA was reported detectable even among under 1.1 million naive CD8 T cells. In CMV-specific effector cells, clones with more than 20 RNA copies accounted for over 97% of molecules, whereas in naive cells such clones accounted for under 1%. Spiked-in Jurkat TCR RNA (roughly 10 copies' worth), which is not part of the donor repertoire, was contained in the naive libraries. When barcode sub-clustering was left out, chimeric consensus sequences inflated TCR diversity, with chimeras reaching as high as 47%. Highly expanded clone sizes could be underestimated if identical TCR molecules share a barcode. Approximately 3 recovered TCR RNA copies per cell were obtained by modeling, versus about ten by digital PCR, implying a capture efficiency of 25% to 30%.

V is cut by 1 base and J by 2 bases, and the space between the germline ends is 10 bases. CDR1 and CDR2 are drawn from the germline V gene (reference sequence): SEHNR, FQNEAQ. The CDR3, from cysteine to phenylalanine, totals 15 residues. Here the CDR3 DNA is all that survives: 45 bases in frame from base 1. The library came from PCR. Sequencing relied on a NextSeq 500. Preparation of bulk TCR libraries followed a previously described approach, with the TCR primers listed in Table S5. Purification of total RNA was performed with the Qiagen AllPrep DNA/RNA kit. Before analysis, reads from multiple sequencing runs of one library were combined. Turning to the authors' computational methods: Only reads with exact TCR constant sequence were kept, trimmed to 150 nt, and grouped by their 12-nt molecular barcodes. Reads inside each barcode group were sub-clustered using a 15% Levenshtein threshold, and a quality-weighted consensus sequence was constructed for each RNA molecule. Non-functional sequences were excluded, and lower-count sequences lying one edit away from another sequence were also excluded. Barcode sub-clusters with fewer than 20% of the maximum read count were removed, based on fitting two negative binomial distributions. TCRdb reprocessed the public reads (quality trimming at Q25 with fastp, clone calling with MiXCR) and kept in-frame beta chains. Each record represents a unique CDR3 protein, reported with the most common genes and DNA among its rows. The V and J calls were determined by TCRdb, not by the authors. In all, the sample holds around 470,000 distinct CDR3 sequences, and roughly 24% of those were seen once. The ten largest make up under 0.8% of the sample.

This clonotype was seen many times. The antigen it binds to is not known. No much larger clone exists at a distance of one base, and base qualities are not known. Libraries of naive CD8 T cells were generated from about 21,000 to 970,000 sorted cells, with 10%, 30% or 50% of the purified RNA used. Naive CD8 T cells, defined as CD8+CD4-CCR7+CD45RA+, were FACS-sorted into RLT Plus buffer on a BD FACSAria II. Nine to eleven TCR copies' worth of Jurkat RNA were spiked into about 20,000-1,100,000 naive CD8 T cell samples to test detection sensitivity. CD8 T cells were enriched with RosetteSep CD8+ T Cell Enrichment Cocktail and Ficoll-Paque, followed by ACK red cell lysis.

This receptor was obtained from a human donor in good health. Some libraries in this study had Jurkat cell RNA spiked in. Sequencing used naive CD8+ T cells from blood, with Jurkat cell RNA spiked in. The cell subset or site label here, explained by the study, means: FACS-sorted CD8+CD4-CCR7+CD45RA+ naive T cells. This sequence uses TRBV7-9 and TRBJ2-3; TRBD1 is a weak D gene call, 5 bases matching. The CDR3 in this case is CASSLGLTATDTQYF. At the DNA level, the sequence is TGTGCCAGCAGCTTAGGTCTGACAGCCACAGATACGCAGTATTTT.